These 18 T cell receptor beta chains share one sample of origin, sequenced in a study of blood T cell repertoires in COVID-19. Here immunoSEQ multiplex PCR was the method, and the copy in TCRdb shows in-frame clones only, minus some. The sample lists some 290,000 clones, 86% occurring once. Sequencing input: peripheral blood. The receptors stem from a woman aged 25 to 45 with COVID-19, enrolled during active disease.

The CDR3 region has the DNA TGTGCCAGCAATCCTACAGGGATGGACACTGAAGCTTTCTTT. Translated, it gives CASNPTGMDTEAFF. The chain carries TRBV6-5 and TRBJ1-1; D perhaps matches TRBD1 (6 bases). The V and J ends lost 7 bases and 3 bases respectively, with 15 bases between them. The CDR3 contains 14 residues. CDR1 and CDR2 (germline): MNHEY, SVGAGI.

The chain carries TRBV5-1 and TRBJ2-1, with 12 bases matching TRBD2. Germline V CDR1 and CDR2: SGHRS, YFSETQ. V trimming: 4 bases; J trimming: 8 bases; junction bases outside the gene matches: 7. The CDR3 has 15 residues. CDR3 in amino acids: CASSPGLAGIDEQFF. The CDR3 nucleotides read TGCGCCAGCAGCCCCGGACTAGCGGGGATCGATGAGCAGTTCTTC. Looking up the rest from reference TRBV5-1 and TRBJ2-1 gives the full variable domain: KAGVTQTPRYLIKTRGQQVTLSCSPISGHRSVSWYQQTPGQGLQFLFEYFSETQRNKGNFPGRFSGRQFSNSRSEMNVSTLELGDSALYLCASSPGLAGIDEQFFGPGTRLTVL.

The chain has TRBV28 and TRBJ1-2; the D gene is possibly TRBD1 (5 bases). Trimming took 4 bases from V and 4 from J, leaving 19 bases between them. This CDR3 is built from 16 residues. Per the germline V gene, CDR1 is MDHEN and CDR2 is SYDVKM. The CDR3 nucleotides read TGTGCCAGCAGTTACTCATCTCGACAGCACGTCTATGGCTACACCTTC. Its translation: CASSYSSRQHVYGYTF.

This clone appeared once. This sequence joins TRBV10-1 and TRBJ1-1; D unresolved. The CDR3 has 13 residues. CDR1 and CDR2 (germline): WNHNN, SYGVQD (reference sequence). V lost 7 bases and J 4 bases, leaving 13 bases between the germline ends. CDR3 region: CASTASLSTEAFF. DNA of the CDR3: TGCGCCAGCACAGCGAGTTTGAGCACTGAAGCTTTCTTT.

The chain is built from TRBV2 and TRBJ2-7; TRBD1 agrees at 9 bases. V shed 3 bases, J shed 2 bases, and the junction held 8 bases outside the gene matches. Germline CDR1 reads SNHLY; CDR2 reads FYNNEI. CDR3 length equals 16 residues. CDR3 protein: CASSDSWDREAYEQYF. In DNA form, the CDR3 reads TGTGCCAGCAGTGACAGCTGGGACAGGGAGGCCTACGAGCAGTACTTC.

V gene TRBV6-5 combines with J gene TRBJ1-5; 10 nucleotides align to TRBD1. V lost 2 bases, J lost 4 bases, and 5 bases stayed unmatched. This CDR3 is 16 amino acids long. The germline gives CDR1 MNHEY, CDR2 SVGAGI. CDR3 loop: CASSYTGTGANQPQHF. The CDR3 nucleotides read TGTGCCAGCAGTTACACTGGGACAGGGGCTAATCAGCCCCAGCATTTT.

The chain is built from TRBV6-1 and TRBJ2-5; 13 bases map to TRBD2. The CDR3 consists of 17 residues. Per germline, CDR1 MNHNS and CDR2 SASEGT. V shed 4 bases, J shed 0 bases, and the junction held 5 bases outside the gene matches. The CDR3 here is CASSAGTSGAYQETQYF. CDR3 coding DNA: TGTGCCAGCAGTGCCGGGACTAGCGGGGCCTACCAAGAGACCCAGTACTTC.

The chain carries TRBV10-3 and TRBJ1-1; the D gene is possibly TRBD1 (6 bases). The CDR3 contains 15 residues. V was trimmed by 6 bases and J by 1 base, leaving 15 bases between them. Germline V gives CDR1 ENHRY, CDR2 SYGVKD. The CDR3 loop reads CAIRGNVGANTEAFF. In DNA, the CDR3 is TGTGCCATCAGGGGGAACGTGGGGGCGAACACTGAAGCTTTCTTT.

The rearrangement links TRBV29-1 to TRBJ2-1; TRBD2 might be the D (7 bases). V shed 4 bases and J shed 4 bases, with 11 bases lying between them. The CDR3 has 13 amino acids. Germline values: CDR1 SQVTM, CDR2 ANQGSEA. CDR3 in amino acids: CSVVGGLYNEQFF. In DNA, the CDR3 is TGCAGCGTTGTCGGGGGGCTTTACAATGAGCAGTTCTTC.

The chain recombines TRBV5-1 with TRBJ2-6, with D perhaps TRBD1 (5 bases). Germline loops: CDR1 SGHRS, CDR2 YFSETQ. The CDR3 contains 12 residues. V was trimmed by 6 bases and J by 8 bases, leaving 9 bases between them. Here the CDR3 DNA reads TGCGCCAGCACCTCAGGGCCCAACGTCCTGACTTTC. It translates to CASTSGPNVLTF.

The chain links TRBV28 to TRBJ1-5, with D perhaps matching TRBD1 (6 bases). The V gene lost 3 bases and the J gene lost 5 bases, with 11 bases spanning the gap. The CDR3 consists of 14 residues. From germline, CDR1 is MDHEN and CDR2 SYDVKM. The CDR3, as DNA: TGTGCCAGCAGTTTCGGACAGCCTTATCAGCCCCAGCATTTT. It specifies CASSFGQPYQPQHF.

The gene calls are TRBV7-2 and TRBJ1-2, with D perhaps matching TRBD1 (5 bases). The germline CDR1 and CDR2 sequences are SGHTA and FQGNSA. Trimming removed 5 bases from V and 4 bases from J, with 17 bases in between. The CDR3 loop spans 15 amino acids. The chain's CDR3 is CASSPGRERGYGYTF. The DNA for the CDR3 is TGTGCCAGCAGCCCCGGTCGGGAGAGGGGCTATGGCTACACCTTC.

This chain connects TRBV7-2 to TRBJ2-2; D might be TRBD2 (6 bases). Germline CDR1 is SGHTA and CDR2 is FQGNSA. CDR3 length equals 15 residues. V was shortened by 1 base and J by 3 bases, with 9 bases between the two germline ends. The CDR3 is CASSLGRGYTGELFF. The DNA for the CDR3 is TGTGCCAGCAGCTTAGGGCGGGGTTACACCGGGGAGCTGTTTTTT.

The chain couples TRBV4-2 to TRBJ2-1; 7 bases match TRBD1. Per germline, CDR1 LGHNA and CDR2 YNFKEQ. The CDR3 is made up of 16 amino acids. Trimming at V came to 0 bases and at J to 3 bases, leaving 5 bases not matched to a gene. The CDR3 reads CASSQDSQGVYNEQFF. The CDR3 DNA is TGTGCCAGCAGCCAAGATAGCCAGGGGGTCTACAATGAGCAGTTCTTC.

V and J are TRBV19 and TRBJ2-3; 10 bases fit TRBD1. The germline V gene has CDR1 LNHDA and CDR2 SQIVND (reference sequence). CDR3 length: 16 residues. The ends lost 6 bases at V and 1 base at J; junction bases unmatched: 7. The CDR3 here is CASSDPGTGGTDTQYF. For the CDR3, the DNA is TGTGCCAGTAGCGACCCCGGGACAGGGGGCACAGATACGCAGTATTTT. The whole variable domain, filled in from reference TRBV19 and TRBJ2-3, reads DGGITQSPKYLFRKEGQNVTLSCEQNLNHDAMYWYRQDPGQGLRLIYYSQIVNDFQKGDIAEGYSVSREKKESFPLTVTSAQKNPTAFYLCASSDPGTGGTDTQYFGPGTRLTVL.

Details on this clone: In the same sample, other DNA sequences code for this CDR3. The V gene is TRBV20-1, the J gene TRBJ1-2, with TRBD1 as a possible D gene (5 bases). V was shortened by 3 bases and J by 4 bases, with 9 bases between the two germline ends. Germline V CDR1 and CDR2: DFQATT, SNEGSKA (reference sequence). The CDR3 covers 12 residues. CDR3 coding DNA: TGCAGTGCTAGTACAGGCGGCTATGGCTACACCTTC. Protein sequence: CSASTGGYGYTF.

This clone has a single count. The chain combines TRBV5-1 with TRBJ2-2, with D uncertain. The CDR3 consists of 11 residues. V gave up 5 bases and J gave up 5 bases, with 4 bases separating them. Germline V gene data show CDR1 as SGHRS and CDR2 as YFSETQ. The CDR3 DNA reads as TGCGCCAGCAGACAGACCGGGGAGCTGTTTTTT. Translating it yields CASRQTGELFF.

The rearrangement uses TRBV28 and TRBJ1-1; D is perhaps TRBD1 (6 bases). The CDR3 covers 11 residues. Germline lookup yields CDR1 MDHEN and CDR2 SYDVKM. Trimming took off 6 bases at V and 10 bases at J, with 12 bases between the two ends. The CDR3 DNA is TGTGCCAGCAGGTACAGGGCAGGAGCTTTCTTT. It yields the protein CASRYRAGAFF.